This T cell receptor (beta chain) was recovered during a study of cytomegalovirus exposure and HLA in healthy donors. Vbeta (60) and Jbeta (13) primers were used in the PCR. Assay used: immunoSEQ multiplex PCR; TCRdb lists only in-frame clones, some missing. The table includes about 100,000 clones, roughly 82% detected once. The V segment lost 2 bases and the J segment 9 bases; nucleotides outside the gene matches: 7. This CDR3 region has 14 residues. Germline loops: CDR1 SNHLY, CDR2 FYNNEI. The receptor's source is a young woman in good health and CMV-seronegative. The sequenced sample was PBMCs. The V call is TRBV2, the J call TRBJ2-3; 8 bases are shared with TRBD1. CDR3 coding DNA: TGTGCCAGCAGTGAATCCCGGACAGGGTTAACGCAGTATTTT. Protein sequence: CASSESRTGLTQYF.